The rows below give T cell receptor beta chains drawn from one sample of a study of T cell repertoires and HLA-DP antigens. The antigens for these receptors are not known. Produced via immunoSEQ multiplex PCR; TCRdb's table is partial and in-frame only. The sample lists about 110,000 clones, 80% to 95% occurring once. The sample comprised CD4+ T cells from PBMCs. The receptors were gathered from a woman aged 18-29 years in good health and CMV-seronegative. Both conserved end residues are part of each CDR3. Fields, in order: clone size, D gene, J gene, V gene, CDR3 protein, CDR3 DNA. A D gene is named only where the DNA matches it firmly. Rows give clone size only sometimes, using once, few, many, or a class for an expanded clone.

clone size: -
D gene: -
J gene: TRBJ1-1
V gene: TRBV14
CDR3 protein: CASSPKGIGLLEAFF
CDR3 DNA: TGTGCCAGCAGCCCAAAAGGGATAGGACTCCTTGAAGCTTTCTTT

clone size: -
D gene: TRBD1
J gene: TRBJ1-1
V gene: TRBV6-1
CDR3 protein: CASNRGDSEAFF
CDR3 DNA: TGTGCCAGTAATCGAGGGGACAGTGAAGCTTTCTTT

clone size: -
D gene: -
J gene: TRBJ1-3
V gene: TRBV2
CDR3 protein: CASSEVSPSGNTIYF
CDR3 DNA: TGTGCCAGCAGTGAAGTCTCTCCGTCTGGAAACACCATATATTTT

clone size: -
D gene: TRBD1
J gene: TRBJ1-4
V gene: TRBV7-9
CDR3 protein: CASSFRRDRVNEKLFF
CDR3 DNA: TGTGCCAGCAGCTTTAGGAGGGACAGGGTTAATGAAAAACTGTTTTTT

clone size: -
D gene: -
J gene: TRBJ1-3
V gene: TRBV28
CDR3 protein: CASSFIHPGATRPSSGNTIYF
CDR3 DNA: TGTGCCAGCAGTTTTATCCACCCGGGGGCGACGAGGCCTAGCTCTGGAAACACCATATATTTT

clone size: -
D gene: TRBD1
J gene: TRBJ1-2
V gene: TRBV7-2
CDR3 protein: CASSLDRGQGGYTF
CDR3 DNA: TGTGCCAGCAGCTTAGATAGGGGGCAAGGGGGCTACACCTTC

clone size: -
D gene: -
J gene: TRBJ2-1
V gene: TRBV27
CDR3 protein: CASSRMRSSSYNEQFF
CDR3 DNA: TGTGCCAGCAGTCGAATGCGGTCGAGCTCCTACAATGAGCAGTTCTTC

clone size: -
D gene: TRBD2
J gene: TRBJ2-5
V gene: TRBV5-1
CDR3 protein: CASSLPEAGGPVETQYF
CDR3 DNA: TGCGCCAGCAGCTTGCCCGAAGCGGGGGGGCCTGTGGAGACCCAGTACTTC

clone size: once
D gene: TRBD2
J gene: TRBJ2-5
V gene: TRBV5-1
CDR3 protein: CASSTRTSGGGETQYF
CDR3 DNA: TGCGCCAGCAGCACACGGACTAGCGGGGGAGGGGAGACCCAGTACTTC

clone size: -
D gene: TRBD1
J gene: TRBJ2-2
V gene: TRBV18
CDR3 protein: CASSPRQGETGELFF
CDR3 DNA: TGTGCCAGCTCACCGAGACAGGGGGAAACCGGGGAGCTGTTTTTT

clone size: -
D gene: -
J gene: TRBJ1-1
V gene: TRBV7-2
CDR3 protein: CASSQSTGMNTEAFF
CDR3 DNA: TGTGCCAGCAGCCAGTCAACAGGGATGAACACTGAAGCTTTCTTT

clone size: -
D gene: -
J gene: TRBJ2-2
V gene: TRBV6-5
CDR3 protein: CASSPGTPNTGELFF
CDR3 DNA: TGTGCCAGCAGTCCCGGGACTCCGAACACCGGGGAGCTGTTTTTT

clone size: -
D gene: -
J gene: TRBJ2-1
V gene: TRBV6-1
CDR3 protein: CASSRGTSYNEQFF
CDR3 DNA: TGTGCCAGCAGCCGGGGAACCTCCTACAATGAGCAGTTCTTC

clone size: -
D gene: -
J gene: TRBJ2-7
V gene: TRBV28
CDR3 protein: CASSQGGDREQYF
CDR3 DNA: TGTGCCAGCAGTCAAGGGGGGGATCGCGAGCAGTACTTC

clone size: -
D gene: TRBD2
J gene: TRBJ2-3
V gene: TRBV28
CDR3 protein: CASSLFRGLGTDTQYF
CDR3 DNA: TGTGCCAGCAGTTTATTCCGGGGACTAGGCACAGATACGCAGTATTTT

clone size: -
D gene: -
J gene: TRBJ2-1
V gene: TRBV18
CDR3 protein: CASSPALYNEQFF
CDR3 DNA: TGTGCCAGCTCACCGGCCCTCTACAATGAGCAGTTCTTC

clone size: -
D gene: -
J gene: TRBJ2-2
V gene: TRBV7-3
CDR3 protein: CASRRTPANTGELFF
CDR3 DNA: TGTGCCAGCAGGAGGACACCTGCGAACACCGGGGAGCTGTTTTTT

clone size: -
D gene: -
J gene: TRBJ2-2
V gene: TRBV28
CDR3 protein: CASSSSGRGNTGELFF
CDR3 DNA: TGTGCCAGCAGTTCTTCCGGCAGGGGAAACACCGGGGAGCTGTTTTTT

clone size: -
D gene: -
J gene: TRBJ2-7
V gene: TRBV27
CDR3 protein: CASSPSRVALNYEQYF
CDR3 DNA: TGTGCCAGCAGTCCCAGCCGCGTGGCTTTAAACTACGAGCAGTACTTC

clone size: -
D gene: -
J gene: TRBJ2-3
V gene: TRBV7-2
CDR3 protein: CASSLGRGGTDTQYF
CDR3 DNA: TGTGCCAGCAGCCTAGGAAGGGGGGGAACAGATACGCAGTATTTT

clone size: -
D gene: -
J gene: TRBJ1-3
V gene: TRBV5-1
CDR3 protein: CASSYRPMSSGNTIYF
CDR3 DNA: TGCGCCAGCAGCTATCGACCGATGAGCTCTGGAAACACCATATATTTT

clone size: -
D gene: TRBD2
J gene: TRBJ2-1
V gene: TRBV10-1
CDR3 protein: CASSPGGAGTNEQFF
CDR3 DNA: TGCGCCAGCAGTCCCGGGGGGGCCGGAACCAATGAGCAGTTCTTC

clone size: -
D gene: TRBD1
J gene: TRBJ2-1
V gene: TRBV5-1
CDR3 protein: CASSFSGGNEQFF
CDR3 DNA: TGCGCCAGCAGCTTTTCAGGGGGCAATGAGCAGTTCTTC

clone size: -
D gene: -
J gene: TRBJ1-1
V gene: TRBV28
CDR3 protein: CASSLGAGFMNTEAFF
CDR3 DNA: TGTGCCAGCAGTTTGGGGGCAGGGTTTATGAACACTGAAGCTTTCTTT

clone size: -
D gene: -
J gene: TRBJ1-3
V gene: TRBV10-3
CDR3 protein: CAIRDDRQSSGNTIYF
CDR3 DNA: TGTGCCATCAGGGACGACAGGCAAAGCTCTGGAAACACCATATATTTT

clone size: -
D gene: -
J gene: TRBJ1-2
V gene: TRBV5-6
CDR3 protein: CASSGTIYGYTF
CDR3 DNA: TGTGCCAGCAGTGGGACGATCTATGGCTACACCTTC

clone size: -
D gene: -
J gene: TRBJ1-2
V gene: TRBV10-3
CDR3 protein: CAISDLGTNYGYTF
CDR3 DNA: TGTGCCATCAGTGATCTGGGTACTAACTATGGCTACACCTTC

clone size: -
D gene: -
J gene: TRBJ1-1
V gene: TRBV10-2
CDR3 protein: CASSELQGSNTEAFF
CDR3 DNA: TGCGCCAGCAGTGAGCTCCAGGGTAGTAACACTGAAGCTTTCTTT

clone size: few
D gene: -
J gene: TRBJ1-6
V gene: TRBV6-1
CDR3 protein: CASIGTKGNSPLHF
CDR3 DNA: TGTGCCAGTATCGGGACAAAGGGGAATTCACCCCTCCACTTT

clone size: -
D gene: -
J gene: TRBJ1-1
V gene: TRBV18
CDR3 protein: CASSPSLSMNTEAFF
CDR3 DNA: TGTGCCAGCTCACCCTCACTGAGTATGAACACTGAAGCTTTCTTT

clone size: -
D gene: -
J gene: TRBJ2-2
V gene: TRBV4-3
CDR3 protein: CASSQVGRDTGELFF
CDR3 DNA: TGCGCCAGCAGCCAAGTTGGCAGGGACACCGGGGAGCTGTTTTTT

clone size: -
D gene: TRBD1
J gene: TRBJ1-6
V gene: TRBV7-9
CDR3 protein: CASTLADRDNSPLHF
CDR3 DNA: TGTGCCAGCACCCTCGCCGACAGGGATAATTCACCCCTCCACTTT

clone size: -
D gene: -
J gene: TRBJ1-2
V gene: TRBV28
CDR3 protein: CASRKQGNYGYTF
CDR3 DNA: TGTGCCAGCAGGAAACAGGGTAACTATGGCTACACCTTC

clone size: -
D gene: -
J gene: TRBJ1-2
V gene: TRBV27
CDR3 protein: CASSLTGTGYTF
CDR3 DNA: TGTGCCAGCAGTTTGACGGGTACGGGCTACACCTTC

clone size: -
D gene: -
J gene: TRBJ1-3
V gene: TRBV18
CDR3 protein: CASSWGRNSGNTIYF
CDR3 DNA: TGTGCCAGCTCATGGGGACGGAACTCTGGAAACACCATATATTTT

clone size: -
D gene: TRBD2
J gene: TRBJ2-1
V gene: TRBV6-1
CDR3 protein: CASSEGGTSGFYNEQFF
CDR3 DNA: TGTGCCAGCAGTGAAGGGGGGACTAGCGGATTCTACAATGAGCAGTTCTTC

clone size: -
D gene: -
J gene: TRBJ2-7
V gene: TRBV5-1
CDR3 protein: CASSLGDTPYEQYF
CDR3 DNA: TGCGCCAGCAGCCTCGGGGACACCCCCTACGAGCAGTACTTC

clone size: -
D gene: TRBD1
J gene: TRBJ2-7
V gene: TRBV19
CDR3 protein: CAPRRTGIWEQYF
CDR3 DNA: TGTGCCCCCAGACGGACAGGGATCTGGGAGCAGTACTTC

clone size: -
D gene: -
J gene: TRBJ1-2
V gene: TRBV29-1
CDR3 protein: CSVLQTVNYGYTF
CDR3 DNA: TGCAGCGTGCTCCAGACGGTAAACTATGGCTACACCTTC

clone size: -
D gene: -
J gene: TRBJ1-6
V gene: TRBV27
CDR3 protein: CASSARGQGSSNSPLHF
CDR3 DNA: TGTGCCAGCAGTGCCCGGGGCCAGGGAAGTAGTAATTCACCCCTCCACTTT

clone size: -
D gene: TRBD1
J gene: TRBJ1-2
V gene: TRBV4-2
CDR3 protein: CASSDRQGRDYGYTF
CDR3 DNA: TGTGCCAGCAGCGACCGACAGGGGCGGGACTATGGCTACACCTTC

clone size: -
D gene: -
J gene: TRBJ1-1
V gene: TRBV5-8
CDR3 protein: CASSLLGNTEAFF
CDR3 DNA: TGTGCCAGCAGCTTGCTAGGGAACACTGAAGCTTTCTTT

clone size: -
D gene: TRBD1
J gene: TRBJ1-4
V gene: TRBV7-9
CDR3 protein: CASNPGQGGLVNEKLFF
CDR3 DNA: TGTGCCAGCAACCCGGGACAGGGGGGACTGGTTAATGAAAAACTGTTTTTT

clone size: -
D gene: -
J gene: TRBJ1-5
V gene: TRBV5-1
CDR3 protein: CASSAGPHNQPQHF
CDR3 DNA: TGCGCCAGCAGCGCCGGGCCTCACAATCAGCCCCAGCATTTT

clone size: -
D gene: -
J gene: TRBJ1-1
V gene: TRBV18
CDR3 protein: CASSPPPPHTEAFF
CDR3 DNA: TGTGCCAGCTCACCTCCCCCCCCTCACACTGAAGCTTTCTTT

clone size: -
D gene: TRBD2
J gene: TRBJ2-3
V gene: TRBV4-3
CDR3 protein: CASSQDHKSSGGGTDTQYF
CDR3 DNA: TGCGCCAGCAGCCAAGATCATAAGTCTAGCGGGGGGGGCACAGATACGCAGTATTTT

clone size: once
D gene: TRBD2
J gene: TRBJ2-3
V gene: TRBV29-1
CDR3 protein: CSVGTSGRLRGDTQYF
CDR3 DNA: TGCAGCGTTGGGACTAGCGGTAGATTAAGAGGGGATACGCAGTATTTT

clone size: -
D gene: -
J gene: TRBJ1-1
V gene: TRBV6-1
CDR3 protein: CASTDRYTEAFF
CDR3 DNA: TGTGCCAGCACCGACAGGTACACTGAAGCTTTCTTT

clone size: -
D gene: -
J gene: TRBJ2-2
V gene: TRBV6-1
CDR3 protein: CASSQTETGELFF
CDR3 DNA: TGTGCCAGCAGCCAAACTGAAACCGGGGAGCTGTTTTTT

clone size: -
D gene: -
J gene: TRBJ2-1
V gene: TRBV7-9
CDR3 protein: CASTRTDNEQFF
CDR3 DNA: TGTGCCAGCACCCGGACGGACAATGAGCAGTTCTTC

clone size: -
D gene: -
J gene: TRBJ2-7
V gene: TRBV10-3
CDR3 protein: CAISERRGSSYEQYF
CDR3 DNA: TGTGCCATCAGTGAGAGAAGGGGGTCATCCTACGAGCAGTACTTC

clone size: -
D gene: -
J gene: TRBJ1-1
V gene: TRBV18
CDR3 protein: CASSPLWTENTEAFF
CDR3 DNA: TGTGCCAGCTCACCCCTCTGGACAGAGAACACTGAAGCTTTCTTT

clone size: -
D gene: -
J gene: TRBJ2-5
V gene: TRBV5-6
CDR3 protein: CASSLYSQETQETQYF
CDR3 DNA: TGTGCCAGCAGCTTATACTCGCAGGAAACACAAGAGACCCAGTACTTC

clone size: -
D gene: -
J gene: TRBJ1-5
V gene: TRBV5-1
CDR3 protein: CASSLVPNQPQHF
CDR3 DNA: TGCGCCAGCAGCTTGGTACCCAATCAGCCCCAGCATTTT

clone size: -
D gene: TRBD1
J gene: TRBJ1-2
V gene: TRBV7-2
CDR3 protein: CASSLGGQRPANYGYTF
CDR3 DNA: TGTGCCAGCAGCTTAGGGGGACAGCGCCCCGCTAACTATGGCTACACCTTC